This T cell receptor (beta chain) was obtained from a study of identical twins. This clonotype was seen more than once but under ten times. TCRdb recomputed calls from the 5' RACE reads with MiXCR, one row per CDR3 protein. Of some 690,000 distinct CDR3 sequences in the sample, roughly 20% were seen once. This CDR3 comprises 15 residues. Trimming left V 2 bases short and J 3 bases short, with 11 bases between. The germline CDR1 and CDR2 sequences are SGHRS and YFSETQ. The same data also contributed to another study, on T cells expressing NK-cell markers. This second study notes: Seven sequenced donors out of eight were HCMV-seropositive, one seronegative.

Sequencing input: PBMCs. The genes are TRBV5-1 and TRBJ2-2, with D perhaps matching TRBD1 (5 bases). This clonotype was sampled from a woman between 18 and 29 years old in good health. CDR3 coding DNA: TGCGCCAGCAGCTTCCAGGGCAAGGACACCGGGGAGCTGTTTTTT. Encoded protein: CASSFQGKDTGELFF.